Each of the 2 T cell receptor beta chains below was sequenced from the same sample in a study of T cell clonality in common variable immunodeficiency. TCRdb's copy holds only in-frame clones and misses some; the assay was immunoSEQ multiplex PCR. There are 57,000 or so clones in the sample, none observed a single time. Input material: peripheral blood mononuclear cells. These receptors came from a person between 18 and 69 years old in good health.

In this sample, this clone turned up a few times. The CDR3 is cut off 3 residues early in the read; its end comes from the germline J gene. The chain carries TRBV10-3 and TRBJ2-7; 8 bases agree with TRBD1. The CDR3 covers 15 residues. Unmatched junction bases numbered 6, after V lost 3 bases and J lost 2 bases. The germline gives CDR1 ENHRY, CDR2 SYGVKD. The chain's CDR3 is CAISDRYRGTYEQYF. The covered CDR3 bases are TGTGCCATCAGTGATAGATACAGGGGGACCTACGAG.

This clone was found many times. The CDR3 end is not reached by the read, which stops 3 residues before it; the germline J gene fills it in. V usage is TRBV5-1 and J usage is TRBJ1-3, with D maybe TRBD1 (6 bases). The CDR3 is 15 amino acids. Deletions cut 0 bases from V and 1 base from J, with 8 bases between. CDR1 and CDR2 from the germline V gene are SGHRS and YFSETQ. The CDR3 reads CASSLAGASGNTIYF. The CDR3 bases that were read are TGCGCCAGCAGCTTGGCAGGGGCGTCTGGAAACACC.